Below, 9 T cell receptor beta chains from the same sample are listed, as sequenced in a study of shared clonotypes between healthy human individuals. Measured with immunoSEQ multiplex PCR; TCRdb has only the in-frame clones, and not every one. The table has about 1.5 million clones, 95% to 97% seen once. The specimen was naive CD4+ T cells sorted from blood. The subset denotes: CD45RA+ positively selected. All receptors come from a man aged 25-40 years in good health.

CDR3 sequence (DNA): TGTGCCAGCAGATCGGGACTAGCTGGCACCGGGGAGCTGTTTTTT. It encodes CASRSGLAGTGELFF. This chain links TRBV6-1 with TRBJ2-2; 9 nucleotides match TRBD2. The J segment lost 4 bases and the V segment lost 6 bases, leaving 6 bases of the junction unmatched. Per the germline V gene, CDR1 is MNHNS and CDR2 is SASEGT. This CDR3 spans 15 amino acids.

The chain uses TRBV5-4 and TRBJ2-3; tentatively, D is TRBD1 (5 bases). There are 14 residues in the CDR3. V lost 4 bases and J 5 bases, leaving 14 bases between the germline ends. Germline V gene data show CDR1 as SGHNT and CDR2 as YYREEE (reference sequence). This chain's CDR3 is CASSVGRAGDTQYF. The CDR3 DNA reads TGTGCCAGCAGCGTGGGCAGGGCCGGAGATACGCAGTATTTT. Combining the CDR3 with reference TRBV5-4 and TRBJ2-3 gives the whole variable domain ETGVTQSPTHLIKTRGQQVTLRCSSQSGHNTVSWYQQALGQGPQFIFQYYREEENGRGNFPPRFSGLQFPNYSSELNVNALELDDSALYLCASSVGRAGDTQYFGPGTRLTVL.

Notes on this clone: The sample carries other DNA sequences with the same CDR3. The chain links TRBV5-1 to TRBJ2-1; 8 nucleotides agree with TRBD2. The ends lost 1 base at V and 3 bases at J; junction bases unmatched: 3. From germline, CDR1 is SGHRS and CDR2 YFSETQ. The CDR3 consists of 15 residues. For the CDR3, the DNA is TGCGCCAGCAGCTTGTCAGCGGGAGTCTACAATGAGCAGTTCTTC. Its translation: CASSLSAGVYNEQFF.

The chain couples TRBV5-1 to TRBJ1-1; TRBD1 is a possible D gene (6 bases). V lost 4 bases and J 0 bases, leaving 10 bases between the germline ends. This CDR3 region has 14 residues. The germline V gene encodes CDR1 SGHRS and CDR2 YFSETQ. CDR3: CASSTQGLNTEAFF. The CDR3 DNA follows: TGCGCCAGCAGCACACAGGGCTTGAACACTGAAGCTTTCTTT. Together with reference TRBV5-1 and TRBJ1-1, the CDR3 gives the full variable domain: KAGVTQTPRYLIKTRGQQVTLSCSPISGHRSVSWYQQTPGQGLQFLFEYFSETQRNKGNFPGRFSGRQFSNSRSEMNVSTLELGDSALYLCASSTQGLNTEAFFGQGTRLTVV.

The rearrangement links TRBV11-2 to TRBJ2-1; D is unresolved. The CDR3 consists of 12 residues. V lost 5 bases, J lost 9 bases, and 11 bases lay in between. Germline lookup yields CDR1 SGHAT and CDR2 FQNNGV. Here the CDR3 DNA reads TGTGCCAGCAGCGTCCGGAGACCTGAGCAGTTCTTC. Translation gives CASSVRRPEQFF.

The genes are TRBV21-1 and TRBJ1-1; the table's D gene call, TRBD1, was not cross checked with the DNA. TRBV21-1 counts as a pseudogene. This CDR3 contains 12 residues. This chain's CDR3 is CASSSGNTEAFF. The CDR3 region has the DNA TGTGCCAGCAGTTCAGGGAACACTGAAGCTTTCTTT.

In this sample, this clone turned up once. The same CDR3 arises from other DNA sequences in this sample as well. The chain is built from TRBV7-2 and TRBJ1-5; no definite D call. Germline V gene sequence: CDR1 SGHTA, CDR2 FQGNSA. The CDR3 is 13 residues long. Trimming took off 3 bases at V and 0 bases at J, with 3 bases between the two ends. CDR3 sequence: CASSFDSNQPQHF. The CDR3 DNA reads TGTGCCAGCAGCTTTGATAGCAATCAGCCCCAGCATTTT.

The chain is built from TRBV6-1 and TRBJ2-7; D is tentatively TRBD1 or TRBD2 (6 bases each). The V end was cut by 4 bases, the J end by 2 bases, with 12 bases between. The CDR3 sequence is 14 residues long. The germline gives CDR1 MNHNS, CDR2 SASEGT. As DNA, the CDR3 is TGTGCCAGCAGTGGGACGGGGGCAACCTACGAGCAGTACTTC. Its translation is CASSGTGATYEQYF.

As regards this clone: The identical CDR3 is also encoded by other nucleotide sequences in the sample. This chain connects TRBV13 to TRBJ2-3; tentative D call: TRBD2 (7 bases). This CDR3 has 16 residues. Trimming took off 3 bases at V and 5 bases at J, with 18 bases between the two ends. The germline V gene has CDR1 PRHDT and CDR2 FYEKMQ (reference sequence). CDR3 protein: CASSLGRGATGDTQYF. The CDR3 nucleotides are TGTGCCAGCAGCTTGGGTCGGGGGGCGACAGGAGATACGCAGTATTTT.